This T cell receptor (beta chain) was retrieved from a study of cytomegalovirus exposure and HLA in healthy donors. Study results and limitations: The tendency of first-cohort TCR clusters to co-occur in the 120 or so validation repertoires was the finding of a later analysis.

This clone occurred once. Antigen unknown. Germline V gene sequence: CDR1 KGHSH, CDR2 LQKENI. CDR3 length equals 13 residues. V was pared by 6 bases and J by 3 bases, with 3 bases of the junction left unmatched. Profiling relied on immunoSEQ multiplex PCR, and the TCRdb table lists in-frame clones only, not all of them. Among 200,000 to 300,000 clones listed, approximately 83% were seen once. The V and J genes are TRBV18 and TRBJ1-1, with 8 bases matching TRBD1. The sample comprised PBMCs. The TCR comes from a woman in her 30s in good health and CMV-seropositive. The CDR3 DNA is TGTGCCAGCTCTTCGACAGGGGACACTGAAGCTTTCTTT. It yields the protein CASSSTGDTEAFF.